This passage covers 17 T cell receptor beta chains from one sample sequenced in a study of blood T cell repertoires in COVID-19. The assay was immunoSEQ multiplex PCR, and TCRdb's table has in-frame clones only and misses some. The sample records 200,000 to 250,000 clones, nearly 90% being singletons. Sample: PBMCs or T cells enriched from blood (not recorded which). These receptors were obtained from a man aged 30 to 45 who had recovered from COVID-19.

The genes are TRBV13 and TRBJ2-2, with 10 bases fitting TRBD2. This CDR3 is built from 14 residues. J gave up 7 bases and V 4 bases, and 3 bases lay outside the gene matches. Germline-derived CDR1 and CDR2 are PRHDT and FYEKMQ (reference sequence). CDR3 in DNA: TGTGCCAGCAGCTCCGGGACTAGCGACGGGGAGCTGTTTTTT. Translated: CASSSGTSDGELFF.

The rearrangement joins TRBV11-3 to TRBJ1-1; 9 bases align to TRBD1. Germline assignment: CDR1 SGHNT and CDR2 YENEEA. V was clipped by 5 bases and J by 1 base; unmatched bases: 8. This CDR3 is 16 amino acids long. In DNA, the CDR3 is TGTGCCAGCAGCCGTGACAGGGGGGCGTCGAACACTGAAGCTTTCTTT. It yields the protein CASSRDRGASNTEAFF.

The chain links TRBV5-1 to TRBJ2-5; the D is unclear. Trimming pared 2 bases from V and 3 bases from J, leaving 14 bases between. CDR3 size: 15 residues. Germline V gene data show CDR1 as SGHRS and CDR2 as YFSETQ. The CDR3 nucleotides read TGCGCCAGCAGCTTTCAACAGCCCGATAAAGAGACCCAGTACTTC. Its protein product is CASSFQQPDKETQYF. Variable domain in full (rest from reference TRBV5-1 and TRBJ2-5): KAGVTQTPRYLIKTRGQQVTLSCSPISGHRSVSWYQQTPGQGLQFLFEYFSETQRNKGNFPGRFSGRQFSNSRSEMNVSTLELGDSALYLCASSFQQPDKETQYFGPGTRLLVL.

As for this clone: This CDR3 is also generated by other DNA sequences in the sample. V is TRBV2 and J is TRBJ1-2; tentative D call: TRBD1 (5 bases). CDR1 is SNHLY and CDR2 is FYNNEI in the germline V gene. The V and J ends lost 7 bases and 2 bases respectively, with 8 bases between them. The CDR3 runs to 12 residues. Here the CDR3 DNA reads TGTGCCAGCAAACCAGGGAACTATGGCTACACCTTC. Translating gives CASKPGNYGYTF.

The chain recombines TRBV30 with TRBJ1-1, with 7 bases that match TRBD1. The CDR3 spans 15 residues. V shed 2 bases, J shed 1 base, and the junction held 7 bases outside the gene matches. In germline, CDR1 is GTSNPN, CDR2 SVGIG (reference sequence). CDR3 bases: TGTGCCTGGAGTTCGCCGGGACAGTCGAACACTGAAGCTTTCTTT. As protein: CAWSSPGQSNTEAFF.

This clone was recorded once. This chain joins TRBV14 and TRBJ1-2; the D gene is possibly TRBD1 (5 bases). This CDR3 has 18 amino acids. The germline gives CDR1 SGHDN, CDR2 FVKESK. Trimming removed 0 bases at V and 8 bases at J, with 25 bases between. The CDR3 protein is CASSQEGSVPGLLRGYTF. Here the CDR3 DNA reads TGTGCCAGCAGCCAAGAAGGCTCGGTCCCGGGACTGCTTAGAGGCTACACCTTC.

The genes are TRBV7-2 and TRBJ1-3, with no clear D. Germline loops: CDR1 SGHTA, CDR2 FQGNSA. This CDR3 region has 14 residues. V was shortened by 2 bases and J by 0 bases, with 5 bases between the two germline ends. The CDR3 here is CASSLSSSGNTIYF. DNA for the CDR3: TGTGCCAGCAGCTTATCCTCCTCTGGAAACACCATATATTTT. The full variable domain, in which reference TRBV7-2 and TRBJ1-3 provide the parts outside the CDR3, is GAGVSQSPSNKVTEKGKDVELRCDPISGHTALYWYRQSLGQGLEFLIYFQGNSAPDKSGLPSDRFSAERTGGSVSTLTIQRTQQEDSAVYLCASSLSSSGNTIYFGEGSWLTVV.

The rearrangement links TRBV29-1 to TRBJ2-7; D remains unclear. From germline, CDR1 is SQVTM and CDR2 ANQGSEA. V lost 6 bases and J 0 bases, leaving 9 bases between the germline ends. The CDR3 consists of 12 residues. The CDR3 region is CSVTESSYEQYF. As DNA, the CDR3 is TGCAGCGTAACTGAAAGCTCCTACGAGCAGTACTTC.

The chain employs TRBV3-1 (or the pseudogene TRBV3-2) and TRBJ1-1; D uncertain. The V end lost 4 bases, the J end lost 0 bases, and 6 bases lay between the germline ends. The CDR3 has 13 residues. Germline values: CDR1 LGHDT, CDR2 YNNKEL (reference sequence). The CDR3 is CASSPSMNTEAFF. Here the CDR3 DNA reads TGTGCCAGCAGCCCATCCATGAACACTGAAGCTTTCTTT.

V and J are TRBV5-1 and TRBJ2-1, with 10 bases fitting TRBD2. This CDR3 has 19 residues. Germline lookup yields CDR1 SGHRS and CDR2 YFSETQ. The J segment lost 2 bases and the V segment lost 2 bases, leaving 13 bases of the junction unmatched. CDR3 bases: TGCGCCAGCAGCTTACCCCGGACTAGCGGAGTTGGGACCTACAATGAGCAGTTCTTC. Protein: CASSLPRTSGVGTYNEQFF. Variable domain in full (rest from reference TRBV5-1 and TRBJ2-1): KAGVTQTPRYLIKTRGQQVTLSCSPISGHRSVSWYQQTPGQGLQFLFEYFSETQRNKGNFPGRFSGRQFSNSRSEMNVSTLELGDSALYLCASSLPRTSGVGTYNEQFFGPGTRLTVL.

The V call is TRBV5-1, the J call TRBJ1-1, with 9 positions matching TRBD1. This CDR3 has 15 amino acids. J gave up 5 bases and V 5 bases, and 10 bases lay outside the gene matches. CDR1 is SGHRS and CDR2 is YFSETQ in the germline V gene. CDR3 nucleotides: TGCGCCAGCAGTCCGACTACAGGGGGCGGAACTGAAGCTTTCTTT. Protein sequence: CASSPTTGGGTEAFF.

This chain joins TRBV19 and TRBJ1-4; 8 bases are shared with TRBD1. Germline V gene data show CDR1 as LNHDA and CDR2 as SQIVND (reference sequence). The V and J ends lost 8 bases and 11 bases, in that order; junction bases with no gene match: 10. This CDR3 comprises 13 residues. CDR3 in amino acids: CASRLQGVGKLFF. CDR3 coding DNA: TGTGCCAGTCGCCTACAGGGGGTGGGGAAACTGTTTTTT.

The rearrangement uses TRBV28 and TRBJ1-5; D gene ambiguous. Trimming cost V 1 base and J 6 bases, with 4 bases left between them. The CDR3 is made up of 12 amino acids. Germline CDR1 is MDHEN and CDR2 is SYDVKM. CDR3 nucleotides: TGTGCCAGCAGTTTATATCGTCAGCCCCAGCATTTT. Residues: CASSLYRQPQHF.

The chain uses TRBV5-1 and TRBJ2-2, with 9 bases aligning to TRBD1. Germline V gene lookup returns CDR1 SGHRS and CDR2 YFSETQ. This CDR3 has 15 amino acids. With 4 bases clipped from V and 4 bases from J, the junction kept 5 bases outside the gene matches. In DNA form, the CDR3 reads TGCGCCAGCAGCACAGGGACAGGGTCCACCGGGGAGCTGTTTTTT. It translates to CASSTGTGSTGELFF. Using reference TRBV5-1 and TRBJ2-2 for the parts outside the CDR3, the full variable domain is KAGVTQTPRYLIKTRGQQVTLSCSPISGHRSVSWYQQTPGQGLQFLFEYFSETQRNKGNFPGRFSGRQFSNSRSEMNVSTLELGDSALYLCASSTGTGSTGELFFGEGSRLTVL.

This clone was seen at least ten times. This chain links TRBV2 with TRBJ2-3; the match to TRBD1 covers 7 bases. The CDR3 has 15 residues. Trimming at V came to 5 bases and at J to 2 bases, leaving 7 bases not matched to a gene. Germline assignment: CDR1 SNHLY and CDR2 FYNNEI. This CDR3 reads CASSKQGTATDTQYF. The DNA for the CDR3 is TGTGCCAGCAGTAAACAGGGGACCGCCACAGATACGCAGTATTTT.

The chain joins TRBV27 to TRBJ1-5, with TRBD1 as a possible D gene (6 bases). Trimming took off 9 bases at V and 1 base at J, with 13 bases between the two ends. CDR3 size: 14 residues. Looked up from germline, CDR1 is MNHEY and CDR2 is SMNVEV (reference sequence). This CDR3 reads CASRAGVSNQPQHF. CDR3 bases: TGTGCCAGTAGAGCAGGGGTGAGCAATCAGCCCCAGCATTTT.

This clone was seen a single time. The CDR3 spells CASSLSFYEQYF. CDR3 DNA sequence: TGTGCCAGCAGCTTATCCTTCTACGAGCAGTACTTC. The chain is built from TRBV7-2 and TRBJ2-7, with D hard to call. Germline values: CDR1 SGHTA, CDR2 FQGNSA. The CDR3 length is 12 residues. V was cut by 2 bases and J by 3 bases, with 5 bases left in between.